The 29 T cell receptor beta chains below come from one sample, sequenced in a study of cytomegalovirus exposure and HLA in healthy donors. TCRdb's copy holds only in-frame clones and misses some; the assay was immunoSEQ multiplex PCR. The data contain around 250,000 clones, 90% of them singletons. Sequencing was carried out using PBMCs. All receptors come from a young woman in good health and CMV-seronegative.

This clone was detected only once. The J gene is TRBJ2-7, the V gene TRBV29-1, with TRBD2 identical over 10 bases. V lost 2 bases to trimming and J lost 2 bases; unmatched junction nucleotides: 6. The CDR3 contains 15 residues. Germline V gene sequence: CDR1 SQVTM, CDR2 ANQGSEA. CDR3 sequence reads: CSVELAGEAPYEQYF. CDR3 DNA: TGCAGCGTTGAACTAGCGGGGGAAGCACCCTACGAGCAGTACTTC.

The J gene is TRBJ1-1, the V gene TRBV4-1, with D perhaps matching TRBD1 (6 bases). In germline, CDR1 is MGHRA, CDR2 YSYEKL. V was pared by 0 bases and J by 2 bases, with 13 bases between. The CDR3 consists of 16 residues. DNA for the CDR3: TGCGCCAGCAGCCAAGATAGGACAGACGTTAACACTGAAGCTTTCTTT. This codes for CASSQDRTDVNTEAFF.

This chain uses TRBV10-3 with TRBJ1-1; 8 bases line up with TRBD1. The trim removed 7 bases at V and 1 base at J, leaving 8 bases unmatched. The CDR3 sequence is 15 residues long. The V gene's germline CDR1 is ENHRY and CDR2 SYGVKD. The CDR3 DNA reads as TGTGCCATCAATCAGGGGGCGTCTGAGAACACTGAAGCTTTCTTT. This translates into CAINQGASENTEAFF.

The CDR3 is CASSSRAGPDTQYF. CDR3 DNA: TGTGCCAGCAGCTCTCGGGCGGGGCCAGATACGCAGTATTTT. This rearrangement joins TRBV7-8 to TRBJ2-3; TRBD2 is a possible D gene (6 bases). Germline assignment: CDR1 SGHVS and CDR2 FQNEAQ. V lost 4 bases and J lost 4, with 12 bases in between. The CDR3 covers 14 residues.

This clone has a single count. The chain links TRBV14 to TRBJ1-3; TRBD1 aligns across 7 bases. V shed 4 bases, J shed 7 bases, and the junction held 7 bases outside the gene matches. The germline CDR1 and CDR2 sequences are SGHDN and FVKESK. CDR3 length: 14 residues. CDR3 protein: CASSRVTGLNTIYF. The CDR3 bases are TGTGCCAGCAGCCGCGTGACAGGGTTGAACACCATATATTTT.

The chain has TRBV7-2 and TRBJ1-2, with TRBD1 matching over 7 bases. Looked up from germline, CDR1 is SGHTA and CDR2 is FQGNSA. J was trimmed by 6 bases and V by 3 bases; bases with no gene match: 4. This CDR3 is 13 amino acids long. DNA of the CDR3: TGTGCCAGCAGCTTGGACAGGCAAAATGGCTACACCTTC. Protein sequence: CASSLDRQNGYTF. The whole variable domain, filled in from reference TRBV7-2 and TRBJ1-2, reads GAGVSQSPSNKVTEKGKDVELRCDPISGHTALYWYRQSLGQGLEFLIYFQGNSAPDKSGLPSDRFSAERTGGSVSTLTIQRTQQEDSAVYLCASSLDRQNGYTFGSGTRLTVV.

The V call is TRBV7-2, the J call TRBJ2-3, with 10 positions matching TRBD2. Looked up from germline, CDR1 is SGHTA and CDR2 is FQGNSA. There are 16 residues in the CDR3. The ends lost 5 bases at V and 5 bases at J; junction bases unmatched: 10. CDR3 bases: TGTGCCAGCAGCCGCAGAAAGCAGCGGGGGGGAGATACGCAGTATTTT. This codes for CASSRRKQRGGDTQYF.

The chain has TRBV7-3 and TRBJ2-1, with a weak D call TRBD1 (6 bases). Per the germline V gene, CDR1 is SGHTA and CDR2 is FQGTGA. Trimming shortened V by 5 bases and J by 10 bases, and 15 bases separated the two germline ends. This CDR3 contains 13 residues. CDR3 sequence (DNA): TGTGCCAGCAGCACAGGGCCGTACAGGGAGCAGTTCTTC. Translating it yields CASSTGPYREQFF. The full variable domain, completed using reference TRBV7-3 and TRBJ2-1, is GAGVSQTPSNKVTEKGKYVELRCDPISGHTALYWYRQSLGQGPEFLIYFQGTGAADDSGLPNDRFFAVRPEGSVSTLKIQRTERGDSAVYLCASSTGPYREQFFGPGTRLTVL.

The chain combines TRBV27 with TRBJ1-2, with 9 bases fitting TRBD1. V lost 5 bases, J lost 2 bases, and 9 bases stayed unmatched. The CDR3 contains 16 residues. Per germline, CDR1 MNHEY and CDR2 SMNVEV (reference sequence). CDR3 sequence (DNA): TGTGCCAGCAGTGACTTAACAGGGGGCTGGAACTATGGCTACACCTTC. Translation gives CASSDLTGGWNYGYTF.

This chain uses TRBV7-8 with TRBJ2-5; 7 bases agree with TRBD2. The V gene's germline CDR1 is SGHVS and CDR2 FQNEAQ. Trimming at V came to 2 bases and at J to 1 base, leaving 10 bases not matched to a gene. CDR3 length: 17 residues. The CDR3 protein is CASSLRGRGRLQETQYF. The CDR3 nucleotides read TGTGCCAGCAGCTTACGTGGGAGGGGCCGCCTCCAAGAGACCCAGTACTTC.

The rearrangement uses TRBV18 and TRBJ2-5, with 7 positions matching TRBD1. The CDR3 runs 14 residues. Germline V gene sequence: CDR1 KGHSH, CDR2 LQKENI. V lost 5 bases to trimming and J lost 0 bases; unmatched junction nucleotides: 3. The CDR3 protein is CASSSTGNQETQYF. CDR3 coding DNA: TGTGCCAGCTCATCGACAGGGAACCAAGAGACCCAGTACTTC.

V and J are TRBV5-4 and TRBJ2-2, with TRBD2 matching over 7 bases. Trimming removed 5 bases from V and 5 bases from J; junction bases left unmatched: 9. The CDR3 spans 15 residues. Germline V gives CDR1 SGHNT, CDR2 YYREEE (reference sequence). The CDR3 loop is CASSGSGARTGELFF. The DNA of the CDR3 is TGTGCCAGCAGTGGCAGCGGGGCCAGGACCGGGGAGCTGTTTTTT.

This chain links TRBV5-1 with TRBJ2-5, with 7 bases lining up with TRBD1. Germline V CDR1 and CDR2: SGHRS, YFSETQ. This CDR3 comprises 14 residues. After removal of 3 bases from V and 1 base from J, the junction contained 3 bases not matched to a gene. The CDR3 DNA follows: TGCGCCAGCAGCTCCAGGGGGATCCAAGAGACCCAGTACTTC. Protein product: CASSSRGIQETQYF. Drawing the rest from reference TRBV5-1 and TRBJ2-5, the complete variable domain is KAGVTQTPRYLIKTRGQQVTLSCSPISGHRSVSWYQQTPGQGLQFLFEYFSETQRNKGNFPGRFSGRQFSNSRSEMNVSTLELGDSALYLCASSSRGIQETQYFGPGTRLLVL.

This chain connects TRBV7-6 to TRBJ1-2; D possibly corresponds to TRBD1 (6 bases). Germline CDR1 is SGHVS and CDR2 is FNYEAQ. The CDR3 is made up of 14 amino acids. V lost 2 bases to trimming and J lost 4 bases, with 11 bases between them. CDR3 sequence: CASSLNRVGYGYTF. The CDR3 DNA is TGTGCCAGCAGCTTAAACAGGGTCGGCTATGGCTACACCTTC.

Note on this clone: This specimen includes other DNA sequences encoding the same CDR3. The chain is built from TRBV27 and TRBJ1-1; D perhaps matches TRBD1 (5 bases). The CDR3 runs 14 residues. Trimming took 0 bases from V and 1 from J, leaving 6 bases between them. Germline V gives CDR1 MNHEY, CDR2 SMNVEV (reference sequence). CDR3 in amino acids: CASSLSTGNTEAFF. CDR3 bases: TGTGCCAGCAGTTTATCAACAGGGAACACTGAAGCTTTCTTT.

This clone was observed a single time. The V and J genes are TRBV5-4 and TRBJ1-1; D possibly corresponds to TRBD1 (6 bases). Per germline, CDR1 SGHNT and CDR2 YYREEE (reference sequence). V was clipped by 5 bases and J by 3 bases, with 11 bases between them. This CDR3 has 13 residues. In DNA form, the CDR3 reads TGTGCCAGCAGGAAGGGGGGGGACACTGAAGCTTTCTTT. Its protein product is CASRKGGDTEAFF.

The chain couples TRBV11-1 to TRBJ2-7, with D tentatively TRBD1 (6 bases). CDR3 length: 15 amino acids. Germline V gene lookup returns CDR1 SGHAT and CDR2 FQDESV (reference sequence). V lost 4 bases, J lost 2 bases, and 15 bases lay in between. The CDR3 region is CASSSGQNGPYEQYF. The CDR3 nucleotides are TGTGCCAGCAGCTCTGGACAGAATGGACCCTACGAGCAGTACTTC.

The chain has TRBV6-1 and TRBJ1-4; 7 nucleotides match TRBD1. V lost 5 bases, J lost 4 bases, and 4 bases stayed unmatched. The CDR3 runs to 14 residues. Germline values: CDR1 MNHNS, CDR2 SASEGT. The chain's CDR3 is CASSPGTDNEKLFF. The CDR3 bases are TGTGCCAGCAGTCCCGGGACAGATAATGAAAAACTGTTTTTT.

Only a few counts were recorded for this clone. The chain has TRBV5-4 and TRBJ1-2; 11 nucleotides align to TRBD1. There are 15 residues in the CDR3. V lost 4 bases and J lost 3; bases outside the gene matches: 5. Looked up from germline, CDR1 is SGHNT and CDR2 is YYREEE (reference sequence). CDR3 residues: CASSPGTGGDYGYTF. For the CDR3, the DNA is TGTGCCAGCAGCCCGGGGACAGGGGGAGACTATGGCTACACCTTC.

V and J are TRBV5-1 and TRBJ2-3; D gene uncertain. The CDR3 contains 15 residues. Per the germline V gene, CDR1 is SGHRS and CDR2 is YFSETQ. Trimming took 0 bases from V and 2 from J, leaving 10 bases between them. The CDR3 sequence: CASSLARQNTDTQYF. The CDR3 bases are TGCGCCAGCAGCTTGGCCAGGCAGAACACAGATACGCAGTATTTT.

The CDR3 coding sequence is TGTGCCAGCAGCTACACAGGTGTCTGGATCTACGAGCAGTACGTC. Protein: CASSYTGVWIYEQYV. The chain recombines TRBV6-4 with TRBJ2-7, with D tentatively TRBD1 (5 bases). V was clipped by 6 bases and J by 3 bases, with 18 bases between them. Germline V gives CDR1 MRHNA, CDR2 SNTAGT. The CDR3 is 15 amino acids.

The chain has TRBV6-4 and TRBJ1-5, with TRBD1 as a possible D gene (5 bases). The CDR3 loop spans 16 amino acids. V lost 0 bases and J lost 5, with 14 bases in between. Germline loops: CDR1 MRHNA, CDR2 SNTAGT. In DNA form, the CDR3 reads TGTGCCAGCAGTGACTCGGACCCCGGCAGGGATCAGCCCCAGCATTTT. It encodes CASSDSDPGRDQPQHF.

The chain couples TRBV28 to TRBJ2-2; D ambiguous. Trimming removed 1 base from V and 5 bases from J, with 11 bases in between. The CDR3 extends over 15 amino acids. The V gene's germline CDR1 is MDHEN and CDR2 SYDVKM. This CDR3 reads CASSLYFGITGELFF. The CDR3 DNA follows: TGTGCCAGCAGTTTATATTTCGGTATTACCGGGGAGCTGTTTTTT.

The J gene is TRBJ2-1, the V gene TRBV19, with 11 bases identical to TRBD1. The germline gives CDR1 LNHDA, CDR2 SQIVND (reference sequence). V dropped 6 bases and J dropped 6; count of bases not matched to a gene: 7. The CDR3 is 15 residues long. CDR3 coding DNA: TGTGCCAGTAGCGCCGGGACAGGGGGTTTCAATGAGCAGTTCTTC. Translation gives CASSAGTGGFNEQFF.

The chain is built from TRBV28 and TRBJ1-3; D unclear. This CDR3 region has 14 residues. The V and J ends lost 10 bases and 1 base respectively, with 14 bases between them. Germline CDR1 and CDR2: MDHEN and SYDVKM. CDR3 in DNA: TGTGCCACCCGGCCGAGCAGGTCTGGAAACACCATATATTTT. It specifies CATRPSRSGNTIYF.

The gene calls are TRBV28 and TRBJ1-1, with D possibly TRBD1 on 5 matching bases. CDR1 is MDHEN, CDR2 SYDVKM, per germline. The CDR3 is made up of 14 amino acids. The V and J ends lost 3 bases and 3 bases respectively, with 11 bases between them. CDR3 loop: CASSFVAGDTEAFF. The CDR3 DNA reads as TGTGCCAGCAGTTTTGTTGCGGGGGACACTGAAGCTTTCTTT.

This chain joins TRBV6-1 and TRBJ1-3, with unresolved D. Trimming pared 4 bases from V and 4 bases from J, leaving 17 bases between. This CDR3 is built from 16 residues. Germline V lookup: CDR1 MNHNS, CDR2 SASEGT. The CDR3: CASSVFREPLGNTIYF. CDR3 DNA: TGTGCCAGCAGTGTTTTCCGGGAACCGCTCGGAAACACCATATATTTT.

The chain couples TRBV6-5 to TRBJ2-2; the D gene is possibly TRBD2 (6 bases). This CDR3 contains 14 residues. Trimming stripped 5 bases from V and 6 bases from J, with 13 bases between. Looked up from germline, CDR1 is MNHEY and CDR2 is SVGAGI. The CDR3 DNA sequence: TGTGCCAGCAGTCACCGGGACTGGGCCGGGGAGCTGTTTTTT. Translating gives CASSHRDWAGELFF.

This chain joins TRBV5-4 and TRBJ1-3, with D possibly matching TRBD1 (6 bases). CDR1 is SGHNT, CDR2 YYREEE, per germline (reference sequence). This CDR3 has 13 amino acids. Trimming stripped 0 bases from V and 8 bases from J, with 9 bases between. The CDR3: CASSLDRVDTIYF. In DNA, the CDR3 is TGTGCCAGCAGCTTGGACAGGGTGGACACCATATATTTT.